This T cell receptor beta chain comes out of a study of cytomegalovirus exposure and HLA in healthy donors. Produced via immunoSEQ multiplex PCR; TCRdb's table is partial and in-frame only. The sample holds 78,000 or so clones, 90% to 96% seen once. Between the trimmed V and J ends, which lost 4 bases and 4 bases, there was a span of 20 bases. The CDR3 runs to 16 residues. CDR1 LNHDA and CDR2 SQIVND come from the germline V gene (reference sequence). This rearrangement joins TRBV19 to TRBJ2-7, with D maybe TRBD2 (5 bases). The sample was PBMCs. The clonotype originates from a man aged 18 to 30 in good health and CMV-seropositive. The CDR3 region is CASSSRRLAANYEQYF. CDR3 bases: TGTGCCAGTAGTAGTCGGAGGCTAGCAGCTAATTACGAGCAGTACTTC. The full variable domain, completed using reference TRBV19 and TRBJ2-7, is DGGITQSPKYLFRKEGQNVTLSCEQNLNHDAMYWYRQDPGQGLRLIYYSQIVNDFQKGDIAEGYSVSREKKESFPLTVTSAQKNPTAFYLCASSSRRLAANYEQYFGPGTRLTVT.